One T cell receptor (beta chain) is described in this entry. Its antigen is undetermined. The sample belongs to a study of identical twins. Study-wide results and caveats: Modelling underestimated the level of out-of-frame TCR alpha sharing observed in monozygotic twins. Not following the same donors, the study drew its conclusions from cross-sectional statistical analysis.

V was clipped by 0 bases and J by 6 bases, with 35 bases between them. Germline CDR1 reads SGHRS; CDR2 reads YFSETQ. The CDR3 has 22 amino acids. The authors used template switching to add a universal primer site and gave cDNA unique molecular identifiers. TCRdb independently ran MiXCR on the 5' RACE reads; one entry per CDR3 protein. This sample yields approximately 1.8 million distinct CDR3 sequences, of which 32% are seen a single time; around 0.25% belongs to the top ten. The sequenced sample was cord blood. The sequence came from a newborn girl in good health. The rearrangement joins TRBV5-1 to TRBJ2-3, with a weak D call TRBD2 (5 bases). The CDR3 region has the DNA TGCGCCAGCAGCTTGGTGGGTCGTAACCCCTTGCTACTAGATGGTTTAGTGGATACGCAGTATTTT. This codes for CASSLVGRNPLLLDGLVDTQYF.